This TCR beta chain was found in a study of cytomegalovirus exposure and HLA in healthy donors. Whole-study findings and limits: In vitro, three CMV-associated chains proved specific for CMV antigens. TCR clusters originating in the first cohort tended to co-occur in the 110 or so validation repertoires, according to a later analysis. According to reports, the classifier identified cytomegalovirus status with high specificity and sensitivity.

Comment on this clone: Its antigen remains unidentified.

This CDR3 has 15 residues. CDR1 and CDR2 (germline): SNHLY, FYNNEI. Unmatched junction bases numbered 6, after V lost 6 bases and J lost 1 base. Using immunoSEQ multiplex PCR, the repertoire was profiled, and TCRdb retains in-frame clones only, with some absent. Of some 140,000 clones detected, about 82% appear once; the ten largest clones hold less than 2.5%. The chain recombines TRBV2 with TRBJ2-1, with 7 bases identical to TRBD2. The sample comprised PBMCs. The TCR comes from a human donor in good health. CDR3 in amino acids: CASRLAGPSYNEQFF. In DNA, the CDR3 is TGTGCCAGCAGGTTAGCGGGTCCTTCCTACAATGAGCAGTTCTTC.